This passage covers 10 T cell receptor beta chains from one sample sequenced in a study of shared clonotypes between healthy human individuals. TCRdb keeps only in-frame clones here, not all; method: immunoSEQ multiplex PCR. Among 950,000 to 1,100,000 clones listed, about 80% were seen once. The sequenced material came from memory CD4+ T cells sorted from blood. Subset here: CD45RA-negative fraction. These receptors all stem from a man between 18 and 35 years old in good health.

In this sample, this clone turned up once. The chain couples TRBV6-1 to TRBJ2-7; 7 bases fit TRBD2. Germline CDR1 reads MNHNS; CDR2 reads SASEGT. Trimming cost V 1 base and J 2 bases; bases outside gene matches: 5. This CDR3 has 15 amino acids. CDR3 nucleotides: TGTGCCAGCAGTGAAGTGGTAGGGAGGGCCTACGAGCAGTACTTC. Translating gives CASSEVVGRAYEQYF.

The chain links TRBV2 to TRBJ1-3; D is possibly TRBD1 (5 bases). The CDR3 totals 14 residues. CDR1 and CDR2 from the germline V gene are SNHLY and FYNNEI. V was shortened by 3 bases and J by 0 bases, with 6 bases between the two germline ends. CDR3 nucleotides: TGTGCCAGCAGTGATCAGGGCTCTGGAAACACCATATATTTT. It specifies CASSDQGSGNTIYF.

This clone turned up a few times. Other DNA sequences in the sample encode the same CDR3. The chain combines TRBV18 with TRBJ2-3, with D possibly TRBD2 on 6 matching bases. CDR3 length: 15 residues. Germline V lookup: CDR1 KGHSH, CDR2 LQKENI. V was clipped by 2 bases and J by 1 base, with 10 bases between them. Written as DNA, the CDR3 is TGTGCCAGCTCACCAGCGGGACGGGGCACAGATACGCAGTATTTT. This sequence encodes CASSPAGRGTDTQYF.

The J gene is TRBJ2-3, the V gene TRBV6-5; 7 bases fit TRBD2. This CDR3 region has 16 residues. V gave up 2 bases and J gave up 0 bases; unmatched junction bases: 5. CDR1 MNHEY and CDR2 SVGAGI come from the germline V gene. The CDR3, as DNA: TGTGCCAGCAGTTACGGACCGGGGGGTAGCACAGATACGCAGTATTTT. Residues: CASSYGPGGSTDTQYF.

The chain carries TRBV5-3 and TRBJ2-5, with a tentative D call TRBD1 (5 bases). TRBV5-3 is given ORF status, its function remaining uncertain. The CDR3 has 14 amino acids. Deletions cut 6 bases from V and 3 bases from J, with 15 bases between. The CDR3 DNA reads TGTGCCAGAATCCTGGCCAGGGTGGAAGAGACCCAGTACTTC. It encodes CARILARVEETQYF.

This chain links TRBV6-5 with TRBJ2-3; the match to TRBD1 covers 9 bases. V gave up 5 bases and J gave up 5 bases; unmatched junction bases: 8. This CDR3 region has 15 residues. Germline V gene lookup returns CDR1 MNHEY and CDR2 SVGAGI. Here the CDR3 DNA reads TGTGCCAGCAGTGCGGGACAGGGCTTTTTAGATACGCAGTATTTT. Its translation is CASSAGQGFLDTQYF.

This rearrangement joins TRBV19 to TRBJ1-2; 8 nucleotides align to TRBD1. In germline, CDR1 is LNHDA, CDR2 SQIVND (reference sequence). With 3 bases clipped from V and 2 bases from J, the junction kept 5 bases outside the gene matches. The CDR3 sequence is 15 residues long. The CDR3 sequence is CASSMGTGGNYGYTF. CDR3 nucleotide sequence: TGTGCCAGTAGTATGGGGACAGGCGGAAACTATGGCTACACCTTC. Full variable domain (remainder filled in from reference TRBV19 and TRBJ1-2): DGGITQSPKYLFRKEGQNVTLSCEQNLNHDAMYWYRQDPGQGLRLIYYSQIVNDFQKGDIAEGYSVSREKKESFPLTVTSAQKNPTAFYLCASSMGTGGNYGYTFGSGTRLTVV.

This chain joins TRBV15 and TRBJ2-3; D is possibly TRBD1 or TRBD2 (5 bases each). The V gene's germline CDR1 is LNHNV and CDR2 YYDKDF (reference sequence). V was shortened by 2 bases and J by 1 base, with 10 bases between the two germline ends. The length of the CDR3 is 15 residues. CDR3 loop: CATSRSGLGTDTQYF. In DNA form, the CDR3 reads TGTGCCACCAGCAGATCGGGGCTCGGCACAGATACGCAGTATTTT.

Worth noting for this clone: This sample includes further DNA sequences coding for the same CDR3. The chain carries TRBV7-9 and TRBJ2-6; 8 nucleotides align to TRBD1. The germline gives CDR1 SEHNR, CDR2 FQNEAQ (reference sequence). This CDR3 has 15 residues. Trimming took 5 bases from V and 2 from J; bases not matched to a gene: 2. CDR3 sequence: CASSRTGTGANVLTF. The CDR3 DNA follows: TGTGCCAGCAGCCGGACAGGGACTGGGGCCAACGTCCTGACTTTC.

This clone was recorded a few times. This sequence joins TRBV2 and TRBJ2-7, with 10 nucleotides matching TRBD1. CDR1 and CDR2 from the germline V gene are SNHLY and FYNNEI. V shed 6 bases, J shed 1 base, and the junction held 6 bases outside the gene matches. CDR3 size: 15 residues. CDR3 sequence (DNA): TGTGCCAGCAGCCTGGACAGGGGGAGGTCCTACGAGCAGTACTTC. Translating it yields CASSLDRGRSYEQYF.